These T cell receptor beta chains were read from a single sample in a study of regulatory T cells in long-lasting Graves disease. TCRdb analysed the multiplex PCR reads with MiXCR anew, one entry per CDR3 protein. Of a few hundred thousand distinct CDR3 sequences in the sample, around a quarter were seen once. Sequenced material: peripheral blood mononuclear cells (PBMCs), taken when the disease was refractory, from a patient treated with antithyroid drugs. The receptors stem from a female donor with Graves disease. CDR3s include the opening cysteine and the closing phenylalanine or tryptophan. A D gene is named only where the DNA matches it firmly. Expanded clones are given a class, and other clones once, few, many or no size at all.

j_gene	v_gene	d_gene	abundance	CDR3aa	CDR3nt
TRBJ2-7	TRBV6-1	NA	NA	CASQHDRETYEQYF	TGCGCCAGCCAACACGACCGGGAGACCTACGAGCAGTACTTC
TRBJ2-7	TRBV29-1	TRBD1	many	CSVAETGVHSDEQYF	TGCAGCGTTGCGGAGACAGGGGTACACTCAGACGAGCAGTACTTC
TRBJ2-4	TRBV4-3	TRBD2	few	CASSSIAGASNIQYF	TGCGCCAGCAGCTCAATAGCGGGAGCTTCGAACATTCAGTACTTC
TRBJ2-7	TRBV20-1	NA	few	CSASEDSSYEQYF	TGCAGTGCTAGTGAGGATAGCTCCTACGAGCAGTACTTC
TRBJ1-4	TRBV4-3	NA	NA	CASSWARENEKLFF	TGCGCCAGCAGCTGGGCCAGGGAGAATGAAAAACTGTTTTTT
TRBJ1-2	TRBV5-1	NA	NA	CASTPSGTPGHGYTF	TGCGCCAGCACCCCTTCCGGGACGCCTGGGCATGGCTACACCTTC
TRBJ2-2	TRBV30	NA	NA	CAWSGGANTGELFF	TGTGCCTGGAGTGGGGGGGCGAACACCGGGGAGCTGTTTTTT
TRBJ1-2	TRBV27	NA	NA	CASSPKYQEYDYGYTF	TGTGCCAGCAGTCCGAAATACCAGGAATACGACTATGGCTACACCTTC
TRBJ2-7	TRBV12-3/TRBV12-4	TRBD2	many	CASTVGGTSGYEQYF	TGTGCCAGCACCGTGGGGGGGACTAGCGGGTACGAGCAGTACTTC
TRBJ1-2	TRBV7-8	NA	many	CASSSGHGANYGYTF	TGTGCCAGCAGCTCGGGACACGGCGCTAACTATGGCTACACCTTC
TRBJ1-3	TRBV5-1	NA	many	CASSLQGSSGNTIYF	TGTGCCAGCAGCCTACAGGGCTCCTCTGGAAACACCATATATTTT
TRBJ2-7	TRBV2	TRBD1	many	CASSEWDRGFYEQYF	TGTGCCAGCAGTGAATGGGACAGGGGATTCTACGAGCAGTACTTC
TRBJ1-2	TRBV9	NA	few	CASMRDYGYTF	TGTGCCAGCATGCGGGACTATGGCTACACCTTC
TRBJ2-1	TRBV7-9	NA	NA	CASSDGVWDEQFF	TGTGCCAGCAGCGACGGGGTCTGGGATGAGCAGTTCTTC
TRBJ2-2	TRBV7-9	NA	few	CASSWYTGELFF	TGTGCCAGCAGCTGGTACACCGGGGAGCTGTTTTTT
TRBJ1-4	TRBV7-8	NA	NA	CASSKKTVPNEQLFF	TGTGCCAGCAGCAAGAAGACAGTACCAAATGAACAACTGTTTTTT
TRBJ2-5	TRBV20-1	TRBD1	few	CSARARGRFQGETQYF	TGCAGTGCTAGAGCAAGGGGGCGGTTCCAAGGAGAGACCCAGTACTTC
TRBJ1-2	TRBV29-1	NA	NA	CSVGETPDGYTF	TGCAGCGTCGGGGAGACGCCCGATGGCTACACCTTC
TRBJ1-2	TRBV20-1	NA	many	CSASLPGEYGYTF	TGCAGTGCTAGTCTCCCAGGGGAATATGGCTACACCTTC
TRBJ2-7	TRBV28	NA	many	CAAGPTYEQYF	TGTGCCGCGGGGCCGACCTACGAGCAGTACTTC
TRBJ2-5	TRBV7-2	NA	few	CASSLVQGGVIETQYF	TGTGCCAGCAGCTTAGTACAGGGTGGAGTTATAGAGACCCAGTACTTC
TRBJ2-7	TRBV15	NA	NA	CATSREGAVSYEQYF	TGTGCCACCAGCAGGGAGGGGGCTGTGTCCTACGAGCAGTACTTC
TRBJ1-4	TRBV28	NA	many	CASSFPGTNEKLFF	TGTGCCAGCAGTTTTCCTGGAACTAATGAAAAACTGTTTTTT
TRBJ1-3	TRBV29-1	NA	few	CSVAPDIGNTIYF	TGCAGCGTTGCCCCGGACATAGGAAACACCATATATTTT
TRBJ2-7	TRBV18	NA	NA	CASSPRPEPPYEQYF	TGTGCCAGCTCACCACGGCCTGAACCCCCCTACGAGCAGTACTTC
TRBJ2-5	TRBV28	TRBD1	many	CASSPAAGTGKETQYF	TGTGCCAGCAGTCCCGCTGCCGGGACAGGGAAAGAGACCCAGTACTTC
TRBJ2-7	TRBV14	NA	few	CASSQFTYNIWTYEQYF	TGTGCCAGCAGCCAATTCACCTACAACATCTGGACCTACGAGCAGTACTTC
TRBJ2-5	TRBV30	NA	NA	CAWSVQQETQYF	TGTGCCTGGAGTGTACAACAAGAGACCCAGTACTTC
TRBJ2-7	TRBV10-3	TRBD2	NA	CAIGTLGTSSYEQYF	TGTGCCATCGGTACCTTAGGGACTAGCTCCTACGAGCAGTACTTC
TRBJ2-7	TRBV6-1	TRBD2	NA	CASSGLAGASKQYF	TGTGCCAGCAGTGGACTAGCGGGAGCTTCGAAGCAGTACTTC
TRBJ1-2	TRBV2	NA	many	CASSPQGASGYTF	TGTGCCAGCTCCCCCCAGGGAGCGTCTGGCTACACCTTC
TRBJ2-5	TRBV20-1	TRBD2	many	CSARRTSGRSVLETQYF	TGCAGTGCTAGACGCACTAGCGGGAGGAGTGTTTTGGAGACCCAGTACTTC
TRBJ2-7	TRBV11-2	TRBD2	few	CASSLSSGAPSYEQYF	TGTGCCAGCAGCTTATCTAGCGGGGCCCCCTCCTACGAGCAGTACTTC
TRBJ2-7	TRBV6-1	NA	many	CASSEWSEQYF	TGTGCCAGCAGTGAATGGAGCGAGCAGTACTTC
TRBJ2-5	TRBV28	NA	many	CASSSPSLLTQYF	TGTGCCAGCAGCTCCCCTTCTCTGCTGACCCAGTACTTC
TRBJ1-4	TRBV25-1	NA	NA	CASSVWTNEKLFF	TGTGCCAGCAGTGTTTGGACTAATGAAAAACTGTTTTTT
TRBJ1-2	TRBV6-1	NA	NA	CASRKDKGLYGYTF	TGTGCCAGCAGAAAAGACAAGGGACTTTATGGCTACACCTTC
TRBJ2-7	TRBV7-3	TRBD2	few	CASSLEGTSGVYEQYF	TGTGCCAGCAGCTTAGAAGGGACTAGCGGGGTATACGAGCAGTACTTC
TRBJ2-5	TRBV6-2/TRBV6-3	TRBD2	many	CASSKRTSGYQETQYF	TGTGCCAGCAGCAAGAGGACTAGCGGGTACCAAGAGACCCAGTACTTC
TRBJ2-5	TRBV28	NA	many	CASNLILGETQYF	TGTGCCAGCAATTTAATACTGGGAGAGACCCAGTACTTC
TRBJ1-1	TRBV5-1	TRBD1	once	CASRAQQGSTSEAFF	TGCGCCAGCAGAGCCCAACAGGGGTCCACATCTGAAGCTTTCTTT
TRBJ2-2	TRBV7-3	NA	few	CASSHGGGGELFF	TGTGCCAGCAGCCACGGGGGCGGCGGGGAGCTGTTTTTT
TRBJ1-5	TRBV3-1	NA	few	CASSLGHPGSNQPQHF	TGTGCCAGCAGCCTCGGGCACCCGGGGAGCAATCAGCCCCAGCATTTT
TRBJ1-4	TRBV2	NA	many	CASSEAWGILFF	TGTGCCAGCAGTGAAGCGTGGGGTATCCTGTTTTTT
TRBJ2-5	TRBV19	TRBD1	few	CASVGTGGSQETQYF	TGTGCCAGTGTCGGGACAGGGGGATCTCAAGAGACCCAGTACTTC
TRBJ2-1	TRBV29-1	NA	once	CSVVPWQIDNEQFF	TGCAGCGTTGTGCCGTGGCAGATCGACAATGAGCAGTTCTTC
TRBJ2-7	TRBV19	TRBD1	few	CASSIPGQTYEQYF	TGTGCCAGTAGTATCCCGGGACAGACCTACGAGCAGTACTTC
TRBJ2-7	TRBV28	TRBD2	NA	CASRPLSGSLFSHEQYF	TGTGCCAGCAGGCCTCTTAGCGGGAGTTTGTTCTCGCACGAGCAGTACTTC
TRBJ1-6	TRBV20-1	NA	many	CSASKGITYNSPLHF	TGCAGTGCTAGTAAGGGGATCACCTATAATTCACCCCTCCACTTT
TRBJ1-5	TRBV27	NA	NA	CASSFIGYSNQPQHF	TGTGCCAGCAGTTTTATAGGTTATAGCAATCAGCCCCAGCATTTT
TRBJ1-5	TRBV18	NA	NA	CASSPLERDQPQHF	TGTGCCAGCTCACCACTTGAAAGGGATCAGCCCCAGCATTTT
TRBJ2-7	TRBV5-1	TRBD1	NA	CASSNRQGGNEQYF	TGCGCCAGCAGCAACCGACAGGGGGGGAACGAGCAGTACTTC
TRBJ2-5	TRBV20-1	TRBD2	NA	CSARDIASGRGIETQYF	TGCAGTGCTAGAGATATTGCTAGCGGGAGGGGGATCGAGACCCAGTACTTC